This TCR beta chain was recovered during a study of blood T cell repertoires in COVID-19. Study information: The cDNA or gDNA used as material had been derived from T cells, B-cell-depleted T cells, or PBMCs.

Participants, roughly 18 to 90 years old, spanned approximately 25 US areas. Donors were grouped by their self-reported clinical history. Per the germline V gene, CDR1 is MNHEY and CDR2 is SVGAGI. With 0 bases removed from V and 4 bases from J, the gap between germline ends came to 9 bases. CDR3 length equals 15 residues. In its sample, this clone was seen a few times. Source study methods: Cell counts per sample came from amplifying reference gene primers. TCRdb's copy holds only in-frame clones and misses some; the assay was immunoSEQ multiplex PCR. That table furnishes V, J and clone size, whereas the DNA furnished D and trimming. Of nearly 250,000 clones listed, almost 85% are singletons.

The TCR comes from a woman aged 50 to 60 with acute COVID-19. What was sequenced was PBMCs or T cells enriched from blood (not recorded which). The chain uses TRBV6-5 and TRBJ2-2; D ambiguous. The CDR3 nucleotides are TGTGCCAGCAGTTACTCGAACATCTTCACCGGGGAGCTGTTTTTT. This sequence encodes CASSYSNIFTGELFF.